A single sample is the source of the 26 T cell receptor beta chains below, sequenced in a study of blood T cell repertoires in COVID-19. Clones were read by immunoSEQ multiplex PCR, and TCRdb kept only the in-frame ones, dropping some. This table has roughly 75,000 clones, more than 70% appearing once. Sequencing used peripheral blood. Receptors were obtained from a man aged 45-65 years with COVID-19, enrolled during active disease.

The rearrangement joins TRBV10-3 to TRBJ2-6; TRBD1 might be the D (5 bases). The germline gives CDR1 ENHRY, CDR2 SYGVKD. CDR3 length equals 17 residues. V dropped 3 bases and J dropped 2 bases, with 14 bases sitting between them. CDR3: CAISERAGKTGANVLTF. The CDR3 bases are TGTGCCATCAGTGAAAGGGCAGGGAAGACTGGGGCCAACGTCCTGACTTTC.

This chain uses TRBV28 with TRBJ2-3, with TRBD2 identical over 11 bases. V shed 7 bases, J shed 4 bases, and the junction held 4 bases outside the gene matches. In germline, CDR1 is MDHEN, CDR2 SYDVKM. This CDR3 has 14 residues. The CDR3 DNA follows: TGTGCCAGCATAGCGGGAGGGCCTGCAGATACGCAGTATTTT. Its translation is CASIAGGPADTQYF.

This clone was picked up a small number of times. DNA for the CDR3: TGTGCCAGCAGTTTATCCGGCGGGACTTCCACAGATACGCAGTATTTT. As protein: CASSLSGGTSTDTQYF. The V call is TRBV28, the J call TRBJ2-3; possible D gene TRBD2, 6 bases. V was shortened by 1 base and J by 2 bases, with 13 bases between the two germline ends. The CDR3 length is 16 residues. Germline V gene data show CDR1 as MDHEN and CDR2 as SYDVKM. The whole variable domain, filled in from reference TRBV28 and TRBJ2-3, reads DVKVTQSSRYLVKRTGEKVFLECVQDMDHENMFWYRQDPGLGLRLIYFSYDVKMKEKGDIPEGYSVSREKKERFSLILESASTNQTSMYLCASSLSGGTSTDTQYFGPGTRLTVL.

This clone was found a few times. CDR3 sequence: CASSLEAGLRVQPQHF. For the CDR3, the DNA is TGTGCCAGCAGCTTAGAGGCAGGGTTGCGAGTTCAGCCCCAGCATTTT. The V and J genes are TRBV7-8 and TRBJ1-5; perhaps TRBD1 as D (5 bases). The CDR3 is 16 amino acids. Trimming took 1 base from V and 6 from J, leaving 16 bases between them. CDR1 and CDR2 from the germline V gene are SGHVS and FQNEAQ. The whole variable domain, filled in from reference TRBV7-8 and TRBJ1-5, reads GAGVSQSPRYKVAKRGQDVALRCDPISGHVSLFWYQQALGQGPEFLTYFQNEAQLDKSGLPSDRFFAERPEGSVSTLKIQRTQQEDSAVYLCASSLEAGLRVQPQHFGDGTRLSIL.

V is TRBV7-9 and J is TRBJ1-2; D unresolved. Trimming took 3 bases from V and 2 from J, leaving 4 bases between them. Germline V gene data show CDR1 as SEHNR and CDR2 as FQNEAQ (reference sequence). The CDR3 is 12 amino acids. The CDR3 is CASSFQNYGYTF. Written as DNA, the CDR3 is TGTGCCAGCAGCTTTCAAAACTATGGCTACACCTTC.

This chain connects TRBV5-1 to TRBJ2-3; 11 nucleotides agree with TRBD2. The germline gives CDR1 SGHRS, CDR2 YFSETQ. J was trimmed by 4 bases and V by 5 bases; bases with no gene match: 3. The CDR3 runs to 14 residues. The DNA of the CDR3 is TGCGCCAGCAGATCGACTAGCGGGGCAGATACGCAGTATTTT. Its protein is CASRSTSGADTQYF.

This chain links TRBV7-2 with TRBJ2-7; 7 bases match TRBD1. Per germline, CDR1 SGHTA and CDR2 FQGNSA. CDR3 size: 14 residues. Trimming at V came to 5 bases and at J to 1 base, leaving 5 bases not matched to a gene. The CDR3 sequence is CASSPGDSSYEQYF. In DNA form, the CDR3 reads TGTGCCAGCAGCCCAGGGGACAGTTCCTACGAGCAGTACTTC.

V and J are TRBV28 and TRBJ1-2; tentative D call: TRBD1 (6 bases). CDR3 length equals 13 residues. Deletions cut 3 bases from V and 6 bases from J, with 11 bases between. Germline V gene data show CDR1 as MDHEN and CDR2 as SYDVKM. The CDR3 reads CASSLDRLDGYTF. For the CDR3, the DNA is TGTGCCAGCAGTTTGGACAGATTGGATGGCTACACCTTC.

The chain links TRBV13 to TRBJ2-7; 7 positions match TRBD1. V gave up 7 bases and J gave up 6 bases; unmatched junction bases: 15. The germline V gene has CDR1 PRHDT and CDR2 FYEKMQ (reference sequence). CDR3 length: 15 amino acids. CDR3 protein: CASTPSGDRTSEQYF. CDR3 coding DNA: TGTGCCAGCACCCCCTCAGGGGACAGAACTTCCGAGCAGTACTTC.

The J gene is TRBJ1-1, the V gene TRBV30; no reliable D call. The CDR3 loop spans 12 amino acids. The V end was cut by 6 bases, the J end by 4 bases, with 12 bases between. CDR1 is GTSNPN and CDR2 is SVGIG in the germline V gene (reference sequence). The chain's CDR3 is CACHRVSTEAFF. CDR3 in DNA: TGTGCCTGTCACAGAGTCTCCACTGAAGCTTTCTTT. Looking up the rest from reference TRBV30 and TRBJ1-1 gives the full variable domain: SQTIHQWPATLVQPVGSPLSLECTVEGTSNPNLYWYRQAAGRGLQLLFYSVGIGQISSEVPQNLSASRPQDRQFILSSKKLLLSDSGFYLCACHRVSTEAFFGQGTRLTVV.

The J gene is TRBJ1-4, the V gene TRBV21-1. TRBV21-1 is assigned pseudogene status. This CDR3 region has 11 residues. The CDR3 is CASKGLLRGFF. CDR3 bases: TGTGCCAGCAAGGGACTCTTGAGAGGGTTTTTT.

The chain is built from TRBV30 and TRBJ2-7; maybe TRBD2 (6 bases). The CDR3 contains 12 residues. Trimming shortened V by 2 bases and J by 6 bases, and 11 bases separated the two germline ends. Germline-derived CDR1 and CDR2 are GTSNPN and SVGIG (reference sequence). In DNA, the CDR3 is TGTGCCTGGAGTCAGAGGGGAGGCGAGCAGTACTTC. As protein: CAWSQRGGEQYF. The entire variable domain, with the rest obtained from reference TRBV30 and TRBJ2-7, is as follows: SQTIHQWPATLVQPVGSPLSLECTVEGTSNPNLYWYRQAAGRGLQLLFYSVGIGQISSEVPQNLSASRPQDRQFILSSKKLLLSDSGFYLCAWSQRGGEQYFGPGTRLTVT.

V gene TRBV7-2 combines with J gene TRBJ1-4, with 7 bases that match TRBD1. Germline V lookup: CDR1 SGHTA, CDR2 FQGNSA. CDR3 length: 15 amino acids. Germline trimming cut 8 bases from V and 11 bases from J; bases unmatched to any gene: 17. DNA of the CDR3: TGTGCCAGCCAGGGGACAGAGATTATGTCGGGGAAACTGTTTTTT. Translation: CASQGTEIMSGKLFF.

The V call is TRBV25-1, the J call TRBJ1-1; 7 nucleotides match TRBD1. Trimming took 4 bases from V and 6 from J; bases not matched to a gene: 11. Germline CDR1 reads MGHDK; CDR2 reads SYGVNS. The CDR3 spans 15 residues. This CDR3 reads CASSAPSTGPPEAFF. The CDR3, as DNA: TGTGCCAGCAGTGCACCTTCGACAGGGCCTCCTGAAGCTTTCTTT.

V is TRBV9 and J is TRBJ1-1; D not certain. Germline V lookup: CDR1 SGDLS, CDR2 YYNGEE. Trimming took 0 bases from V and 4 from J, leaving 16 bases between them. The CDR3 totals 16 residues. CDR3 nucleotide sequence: TGTGCCAGCAGCGTAGTTTCGGCGGGGTCGAGCACTGAAGCTTTCTTT. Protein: CASSVVSAGSSTEAFF.

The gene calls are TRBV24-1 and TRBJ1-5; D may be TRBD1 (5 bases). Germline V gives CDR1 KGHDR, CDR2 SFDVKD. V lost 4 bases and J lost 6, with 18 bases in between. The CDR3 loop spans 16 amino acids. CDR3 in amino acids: CATSDPTAGGGQPQHF. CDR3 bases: TGTGCCACCAGTGACCCCACGGCCGGGGGAGGTCAGCCCCAGCATTTT.

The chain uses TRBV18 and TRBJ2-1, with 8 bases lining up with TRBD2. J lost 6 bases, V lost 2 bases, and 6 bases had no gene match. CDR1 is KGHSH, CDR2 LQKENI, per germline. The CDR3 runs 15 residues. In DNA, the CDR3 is TGTGCCAGCTCACCAGTCACGGGGGGGTTCAATGAGCAGTTCTTC. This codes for CASSPVTGGFNEQFF.

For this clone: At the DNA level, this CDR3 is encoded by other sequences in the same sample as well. The CDR3 sequence is CASSSLGPDTQYF. In nucleotides, the CDR3 is TGTGCCAGCAGCTCCCTGGGCCCAGATACGCAGTATTTT. The V call is TRBV7-3, the J call TRBJ2-3; D unclear. Trimming removed 4 bases at V and 4 bases at J, with 9 bases between. The CDR3 is 13 residues long. The germline CDR1 and CDR2 sequences are SGHTA and FQGTGA.

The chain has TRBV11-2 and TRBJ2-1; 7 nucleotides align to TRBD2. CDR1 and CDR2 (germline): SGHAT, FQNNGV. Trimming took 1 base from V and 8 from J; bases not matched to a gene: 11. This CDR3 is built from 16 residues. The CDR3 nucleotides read TGTGCCAGCAGCTTAGGGGAGGGACGGTACCTGTATGAGCAGTTCTTC. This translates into CASSLGEGRYLYEQFF.

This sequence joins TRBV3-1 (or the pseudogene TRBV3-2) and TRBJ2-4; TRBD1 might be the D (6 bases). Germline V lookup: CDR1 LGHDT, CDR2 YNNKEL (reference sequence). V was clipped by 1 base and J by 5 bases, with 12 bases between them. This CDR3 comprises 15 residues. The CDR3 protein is CASSQGRGSQNIQYF. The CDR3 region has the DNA TGTGCCAGCAGCCAAGGCAGGGGTTCCCAAAACATTCAGTACTTC.

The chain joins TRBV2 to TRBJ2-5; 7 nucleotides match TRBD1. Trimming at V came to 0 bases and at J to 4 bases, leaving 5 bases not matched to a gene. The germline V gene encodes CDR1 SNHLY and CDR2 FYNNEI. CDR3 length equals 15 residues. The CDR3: CASSEARAGGETQYF. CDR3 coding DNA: TGTGCCAGCAGTGAAGCGAGGGCAGGGGGAGAGACCCAGTACTTC.

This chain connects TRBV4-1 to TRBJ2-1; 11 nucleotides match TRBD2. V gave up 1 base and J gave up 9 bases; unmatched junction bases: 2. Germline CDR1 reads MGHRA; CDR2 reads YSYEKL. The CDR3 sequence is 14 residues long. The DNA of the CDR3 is TGCGCCAGCAGCCAAGTTAGCGGGAGGGGTGAGCAGTTCTTC. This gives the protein CASSQVSGRGEQFF.

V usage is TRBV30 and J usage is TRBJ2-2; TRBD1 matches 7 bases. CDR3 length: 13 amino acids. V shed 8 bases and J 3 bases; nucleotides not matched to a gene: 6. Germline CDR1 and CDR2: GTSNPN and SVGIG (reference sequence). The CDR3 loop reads CAQNTGDTGELFF. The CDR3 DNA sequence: TGTGCCCAGAACACAGGGGACACCGGGGAGCTGTTTTTT. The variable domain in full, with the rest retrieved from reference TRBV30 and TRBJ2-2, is SQTIHQWPATLVQPVGSPLSLECTVEGTSNPNLYWYRQAAGRGLQLLFYSVGIGQISSEVPQNLSASRPQDRQFILSSKKLLLSDSGFYLCAQNTGDTGELFFGEGSRLTVL.

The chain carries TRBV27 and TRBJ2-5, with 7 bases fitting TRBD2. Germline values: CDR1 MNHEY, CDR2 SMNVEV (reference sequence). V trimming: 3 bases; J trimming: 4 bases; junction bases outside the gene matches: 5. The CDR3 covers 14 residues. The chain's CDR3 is CASSFVGGGETQYF. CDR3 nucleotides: TGTGCCAGCAGTTTTGTTGGGGGGGGAGAGACCCAGTACTTC.

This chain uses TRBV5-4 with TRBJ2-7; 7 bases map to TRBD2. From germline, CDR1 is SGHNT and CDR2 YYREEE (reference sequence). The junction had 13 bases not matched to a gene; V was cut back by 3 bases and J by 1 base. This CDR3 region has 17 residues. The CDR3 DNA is TGTGCCAGCAGCTCCGGGACCCCTAGCGGATTTTCCTACGAGCAGTACTTC. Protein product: CASSSGTPSGFSYEQYF.

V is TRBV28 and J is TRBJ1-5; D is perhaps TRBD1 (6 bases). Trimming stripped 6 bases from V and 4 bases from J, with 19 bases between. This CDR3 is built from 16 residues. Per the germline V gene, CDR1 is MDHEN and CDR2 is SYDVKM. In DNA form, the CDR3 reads TGTGCCAGCAGACAATCGACAGGAAGGGCTAATCAGCCCCAGCATTTT. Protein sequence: CASRQSTGRANQPQHF.